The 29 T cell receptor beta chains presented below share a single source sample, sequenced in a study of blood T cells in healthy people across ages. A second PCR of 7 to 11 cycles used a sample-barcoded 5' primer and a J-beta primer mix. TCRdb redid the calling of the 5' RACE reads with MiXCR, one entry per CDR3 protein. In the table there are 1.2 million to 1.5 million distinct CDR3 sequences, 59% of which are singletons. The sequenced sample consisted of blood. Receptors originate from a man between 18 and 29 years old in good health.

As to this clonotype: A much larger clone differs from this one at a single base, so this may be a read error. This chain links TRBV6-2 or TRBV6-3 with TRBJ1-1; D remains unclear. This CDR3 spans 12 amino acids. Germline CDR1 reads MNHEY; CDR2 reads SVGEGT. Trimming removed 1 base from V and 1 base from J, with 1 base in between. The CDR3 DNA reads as TGTGCCAGCAGTTACTGGAACACTGAAGCTTTCTTT. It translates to CASSYWNTEAFF.

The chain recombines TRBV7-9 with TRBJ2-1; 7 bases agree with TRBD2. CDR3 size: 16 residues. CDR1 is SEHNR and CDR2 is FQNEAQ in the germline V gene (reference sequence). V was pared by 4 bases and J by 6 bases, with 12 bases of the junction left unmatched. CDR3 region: CASSSHPSGTINEQFF. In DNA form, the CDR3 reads TGTGCCAGCAGCTCCCACCCTAGTGGGACTATCAATGAGCAGTTCTTC.

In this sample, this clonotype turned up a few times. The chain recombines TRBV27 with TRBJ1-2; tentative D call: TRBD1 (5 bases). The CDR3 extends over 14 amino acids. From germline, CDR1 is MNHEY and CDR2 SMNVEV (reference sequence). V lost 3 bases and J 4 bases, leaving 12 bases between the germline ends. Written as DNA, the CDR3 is TGTGCCAGCAGTTTCTCCGGGACGATCTATGGCTACACCTTC. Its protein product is CASSFSGTIYGYTF.

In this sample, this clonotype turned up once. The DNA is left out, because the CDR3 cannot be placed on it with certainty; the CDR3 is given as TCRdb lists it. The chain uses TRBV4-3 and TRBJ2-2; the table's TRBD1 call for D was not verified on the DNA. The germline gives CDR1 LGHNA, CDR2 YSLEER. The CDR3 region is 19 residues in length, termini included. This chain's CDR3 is CASSPEVGAYEQYFGELFF.

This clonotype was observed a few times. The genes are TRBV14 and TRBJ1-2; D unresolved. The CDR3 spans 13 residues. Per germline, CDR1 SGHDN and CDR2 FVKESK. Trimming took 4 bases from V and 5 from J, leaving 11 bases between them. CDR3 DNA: TGTGCCAGCAGCCCTAGCAGTGCTTATGGCTACACCTTC. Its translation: CASSPSSAYGYTF.

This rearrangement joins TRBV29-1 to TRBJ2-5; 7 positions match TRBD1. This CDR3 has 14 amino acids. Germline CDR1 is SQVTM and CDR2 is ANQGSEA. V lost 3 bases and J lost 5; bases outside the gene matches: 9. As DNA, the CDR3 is TGCAGCGTTGACCCCCCGACAGGGAAGGAGACCCAGTACTTC. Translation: CSVDPPTGKETQYF.

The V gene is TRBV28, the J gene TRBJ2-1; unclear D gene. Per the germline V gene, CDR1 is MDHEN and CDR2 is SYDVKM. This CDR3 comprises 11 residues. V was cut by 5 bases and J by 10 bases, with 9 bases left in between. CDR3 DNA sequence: TGTGCCAGCAGTGTTACCAGCGAGCAGTTCTTC. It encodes CASSVTSEQFF.

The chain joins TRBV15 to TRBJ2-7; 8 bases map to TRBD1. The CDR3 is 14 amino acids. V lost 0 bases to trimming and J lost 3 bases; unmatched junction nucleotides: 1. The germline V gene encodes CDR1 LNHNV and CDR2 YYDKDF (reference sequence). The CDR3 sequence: CATSRDRGHYEQYF. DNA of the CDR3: TGTGCCACCAGCAGAGACAGGGGGCACTACGAGCAGTACTTC.

CDR3 nucleotide sequence: TGTGCCAGCAGTGCCAAGGGGTGGGAGACCCAGTACTTC. Translating gives CASSAKGWETQYF. J is TRBJ2-4 and V is TRBV27, with D possibly TRBD1 on 5 matching bases. The J call could be wrong; TRBJ2-5 is a better fit for the DNA end. This CDR3 region has 13 residues. The germline V gene encodes CDR1 MNHEY and CDR2 SMNVEV (reference sequence).

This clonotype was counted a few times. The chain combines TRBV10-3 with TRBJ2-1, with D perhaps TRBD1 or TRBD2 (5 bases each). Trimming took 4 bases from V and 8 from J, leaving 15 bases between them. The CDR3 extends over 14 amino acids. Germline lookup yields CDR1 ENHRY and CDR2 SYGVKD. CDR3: CAISASVGTYEQFF. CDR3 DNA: TGTGCCATCAGTGCAAGCGTGGGGACGTATGAGCAGTTCTTC.

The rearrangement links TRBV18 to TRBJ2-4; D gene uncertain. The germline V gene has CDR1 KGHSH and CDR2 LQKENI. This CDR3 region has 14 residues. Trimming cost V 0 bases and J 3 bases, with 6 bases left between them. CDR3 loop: CASSPPGFKNIQYF. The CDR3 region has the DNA TGTGCCAGCTCACCACCGGGGTTCAAAAACATTCAGTACTTC.

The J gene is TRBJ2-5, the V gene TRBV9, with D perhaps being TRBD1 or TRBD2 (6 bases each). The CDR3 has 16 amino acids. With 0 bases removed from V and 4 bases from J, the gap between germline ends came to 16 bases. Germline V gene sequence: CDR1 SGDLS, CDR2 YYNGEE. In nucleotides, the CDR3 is TGTGCCAGCAGCGTAGGGGCTAGCGTAGGGGGAGAGACCCAGTACTTC. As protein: CASSVGASVGGETQYF.

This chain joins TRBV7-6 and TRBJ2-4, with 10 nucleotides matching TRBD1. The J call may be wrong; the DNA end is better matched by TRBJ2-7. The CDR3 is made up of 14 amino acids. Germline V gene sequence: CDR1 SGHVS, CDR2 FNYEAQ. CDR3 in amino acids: CASSPTGGQYEQYF. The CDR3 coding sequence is TGTGCCAGCAGCCCGACAGGGGGCCAGTACGAGCAGTACTTC.

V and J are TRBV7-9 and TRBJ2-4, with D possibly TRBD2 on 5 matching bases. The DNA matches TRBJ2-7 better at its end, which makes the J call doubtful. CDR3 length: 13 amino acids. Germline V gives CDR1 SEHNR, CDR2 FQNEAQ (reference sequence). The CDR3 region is CASSPLTRSEQYF. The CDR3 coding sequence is TGTGCCAGCAGCCCTCTAACTAGATCCGAGCAGTACTTC.

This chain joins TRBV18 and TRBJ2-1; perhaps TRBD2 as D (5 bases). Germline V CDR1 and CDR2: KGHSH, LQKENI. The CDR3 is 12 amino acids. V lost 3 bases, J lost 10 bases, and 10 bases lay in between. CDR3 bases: TGTGCCAGCTCACCCCTCCGCGGGGAGCAGTTCTTC. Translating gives CASSPLRGEQFF.

The CDR3 DNA is TGCAGTGCTAGGTGGAATCGGGAGACCCAGTACTTC. This gives the protein CSARWNRETQYF. This chain connects TRBV20-1 to TRBJ2-7; D is uncertain. Gene TRBJ2-5 matches the end of the DNA better, so the J call may be wrong. Germline lookup yields CDR1 DFQATT and CDR2 SNEGSKA (reference sequence). The CDR3 sequence is 12 residues long.

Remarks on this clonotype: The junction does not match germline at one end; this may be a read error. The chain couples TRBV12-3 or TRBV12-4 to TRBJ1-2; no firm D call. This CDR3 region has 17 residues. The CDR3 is CANSFVDRPNRYYGYTF. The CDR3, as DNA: TGTGCCAACAGTTTCGTTGACCGTCCAAACCGGTATTATGGCTACACCTTC.

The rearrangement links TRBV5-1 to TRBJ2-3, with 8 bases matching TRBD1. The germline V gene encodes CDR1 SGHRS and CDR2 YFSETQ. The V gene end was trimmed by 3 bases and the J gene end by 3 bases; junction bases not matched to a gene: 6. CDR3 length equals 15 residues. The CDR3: CASSSGDRLTDTQYF. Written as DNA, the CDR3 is TGCGCCAGCAGCTCCGGGGACAGGCTTACAGATACGCAGTATTTT.

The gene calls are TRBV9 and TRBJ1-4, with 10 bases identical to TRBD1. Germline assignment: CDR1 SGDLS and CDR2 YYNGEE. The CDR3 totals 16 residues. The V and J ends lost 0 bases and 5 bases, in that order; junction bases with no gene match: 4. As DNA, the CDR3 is TGTGCCAGCAGCGTAGGGGACAGGGGAATAAATGAAAAACTGTTTTTT. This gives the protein CASSVGDRGINEKLFF.

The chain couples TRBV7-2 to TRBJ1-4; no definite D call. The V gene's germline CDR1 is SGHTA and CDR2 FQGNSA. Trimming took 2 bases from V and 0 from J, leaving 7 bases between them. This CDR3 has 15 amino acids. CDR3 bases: TGTGCCAGCAGCTTACAGGAAGCAACTAATGAAAAACTGTTTTTT. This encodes CASSLQEATNEKLFF.

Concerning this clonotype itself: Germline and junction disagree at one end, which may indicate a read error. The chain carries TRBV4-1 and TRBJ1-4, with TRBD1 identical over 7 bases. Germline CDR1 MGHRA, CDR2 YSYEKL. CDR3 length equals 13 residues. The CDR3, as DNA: TGCGCCAGCGGCCAAGTGGACAGGGAAAAACTGTTTTTT. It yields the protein CASGQVDREKLFF.

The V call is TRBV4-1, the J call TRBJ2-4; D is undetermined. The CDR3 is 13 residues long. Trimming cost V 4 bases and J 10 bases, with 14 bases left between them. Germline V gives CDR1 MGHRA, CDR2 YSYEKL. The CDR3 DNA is TGCGCCAGCAGCCCCGGGCTCCCCTATATTCAGTACTTC. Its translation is CASSPGLPYIQYF.

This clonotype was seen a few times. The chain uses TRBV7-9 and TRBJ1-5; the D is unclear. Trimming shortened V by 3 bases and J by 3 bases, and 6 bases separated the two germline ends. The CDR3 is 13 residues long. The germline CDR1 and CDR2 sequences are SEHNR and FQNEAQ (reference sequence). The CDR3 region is CASSLAYNQPQHF. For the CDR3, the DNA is TGTGCCAGCAGCTTGGCGTACAATCAGCCCCAGCATTTT.

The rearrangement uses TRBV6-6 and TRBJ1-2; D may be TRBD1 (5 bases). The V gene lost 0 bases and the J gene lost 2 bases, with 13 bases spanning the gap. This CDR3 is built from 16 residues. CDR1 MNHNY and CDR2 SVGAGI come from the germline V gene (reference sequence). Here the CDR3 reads CASSYSSLRANYGYTF. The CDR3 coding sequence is TGTGCCAGCAGTTACTCGAGTCTCAGGGCGAACTATGGCTACACCTTC.

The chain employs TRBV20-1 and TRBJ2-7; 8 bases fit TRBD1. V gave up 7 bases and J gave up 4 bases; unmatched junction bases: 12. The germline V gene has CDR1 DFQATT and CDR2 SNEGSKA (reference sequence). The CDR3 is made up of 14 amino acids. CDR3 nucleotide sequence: TGCAGTGGGTTAGGAACAGGGGGTGTTTACGAGCAGTACTTC. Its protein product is CSGLGTGGVYEQYF.

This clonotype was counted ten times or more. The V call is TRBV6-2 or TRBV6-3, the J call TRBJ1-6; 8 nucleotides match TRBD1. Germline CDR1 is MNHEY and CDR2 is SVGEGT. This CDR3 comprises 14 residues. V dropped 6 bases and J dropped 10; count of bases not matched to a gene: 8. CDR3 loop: CASSSDRVWSPLHF. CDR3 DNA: TGTGCCAGCAGCTCGGACAGGGTTTGGTCACCCCTCCACTTT.

CDR3 DNA: TGCGCCAGCAGCCAACCCTACAGGGCTAGGTCTGAAGCTTTCTTT. Encoded protein: CASSQPYRARSEAFF. J is TRBJ1-1 and V is TRBV4-1; D may be TRBD1 (6 bases). Trimming stripped 2 bases from V and 6 bases from J, with 16 bases between. In germline, CDR1 is MGHRA, CDR2 YSYEKL. CDR3 length: 15 amino acids.

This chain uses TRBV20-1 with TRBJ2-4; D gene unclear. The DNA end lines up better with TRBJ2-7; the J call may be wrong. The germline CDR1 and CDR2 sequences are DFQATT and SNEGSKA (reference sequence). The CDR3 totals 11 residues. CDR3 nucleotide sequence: TGCAGTGCTAGAGGGTGGGGCGAGCAGTACTTC. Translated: CSARGWGEQYF.

CDR3 bases: TGTGCCAGCAGCTTGGTAGGGGGGCGAGGCAATGAGCAGTTCTTC. Translated, it gives CASSLVGGRGNEQFF. V is TRBV5-6 and J is TRBJ2-1; D may match TRBD1 or TRBD2 (6 bases each). This CDR3 has 15 amino acids. V gave up 0 bases and J gave up 6 bases, with 13 bases separating them. Germline values: CDR1 SGHDT, CDR2 YYEEEE. Drawing the rest from reference TRBV5-6 and TRBJ2-1, the complete variable domain is DAGVTQSPTHLIKTRGQQVTLRCSPKSGHDTVSWYQQALGQGPQFIFQYYEEEERQRGNFPDRFSGHQFPNYSSELNVNALLLGDSALYLCASSLVGGRGNEQFFGPGTRLTVL.